One and the same sample provided the 16 T cell receptor beta chains below, sequenced in a study of response to subunit inactivated influenza vaccine. Using its own MiXCR run on the RT-PCR reads, TCRdb lists one record per CDR3 protein. The top ten clones hold 9.5% to 13% of a sample with about 780,000 distinct CDR3 sequences, approximately 17% of them seen once. Sample: PBMCs from blood, taken 5 to 6 days after vaccination. The source of these receptors is a man in his fifties who received an inactivated influenza vaccine.

This clonotype was seen a handful of times. CDR3 sequence (DNA): TGTGCCAGCAGCTCAAGCCGGGACAGCAACTACGAGCAGTACTTC. Encoded protein: CASSSSRDSNYEQYF. The rearrangement uses TRBV7-2 and TRBJ2-7; 7 positions match TRBD1. The CDR3 extends over 15 amino acids. Trimming at V came to 4 bases and at J to 3 bases, leaving 9 bases not matched to a gene. CDR1 and CDR2 from the germline V gene are SGHTA and FQGNSA.

The chain's CDR3 is CASSESAGGPYNEQFF. As DNA, the CDR3 is TGCGCCAGCAGTGAGTCGGCGGGAGGGCCCTACAATGAGCAGTTCTTC. The rearrangement uses TRBV5-1 and TRBJ2-1; TRBD2 agrees at 9 bases. The J segment lost 2 bases and the V segment lost 5 bases, leaving 8 bases of the junction unmatched. The germline CDR1 and CDR2 sequences are SGHRS and YFSETQ. The CDR3 is 16 residues long.

In the case of this clonotype: A much bigger clone sits one base away, suggesting this may be a read error. The chain carries TRBV3-1 and TRBJ2-7; D remains ambiguous. CDR3 size: 11 residues. Trimming took off 3 bases at V and 2 bases at J, with 2 bases between the two ends. Germline CDR1 is LGHDT and CDR2 is YNNKEL (reference sequence). The CDR3, as DNA: TGTGCCAGCAGCCACGCCTACGAGCAGTACTTC. Protein product: CASSHAYEQYF.

This chain uses TRBV5-6 with TRBJ1-5, with 9 bases fitting TRBD1. CDR1 SGHDT and CDR2 YYEEEE come from the germline V gene. V was pared by 5 bases and J by 7 bases, with 10 bases of the junction left unmatched. The CDR3 has 15 amino acids. The CDR3, as DNA: TGTGCCAGCAGTCCGGCGGGGACAGGGACACAGCCCCAGCATTTT. Its protein product is CASSPAGTGTQPQHF. Full variable domain (outside the CDR3, taken from reference TRBV5-6 and TRBJ1-5): DAGVTQSPTHLIKTRGQQVTLRCSPKSGHDTVSWYQQALGQGPQFIFQYYEEEERQRGNFPDRFSGHQFPNYSSELNVNALLLGDSALYLCASSPAGTGTQPQHFGDGTRLSIL.

The chain links TRBV12-3 or TRBV12-4 to TRBJ1-5; 7 nucleotides match TRBD1. This CDR3 has 15 amino acids. Trimming took 5 bases from V and 2 from J; bases not matched to a gene: 6. The CDR3 loop reads CASSPLTGGNQPQHF. For the CDR3, the DNA is TGTGCCAGCAGTCCACTAACAGGGGGCAATCAGCCCCAGCATTTT.

This clonotype was counted only a few times. The chain uses TRBV20-1 and TRBJ1-5; a weak D match, TRBD1 (6 bases). This CDR3 spans 14 amino acids. Per the germline V gene, CDR1 is DFQATT and CDR2 is SNEGSKA (reference sequence). V was clipped by 0 bases and J by 7 bases, with 13 bases between them. In nucleotides, the CDR3 is TGCAGTGCTAGAGAAGGGGGGGCCCAACAGCCCCAGCATTTT. Residues: CSAREGGAQQPQHF.

J is TRBJ2-5 and V is TRBV4-1; D not certain. This CDR3 is 14 amino acids long. The germline V and J ends were trimmed by 1 base and 1 base, with 7 bases remaining between them. CDR1 MGHRA and CDR2 YSYEKL come from the germline V gene. CDR3 protein: CASSQGAAQETQYF. CDR3 in DNA: TGCGCCAGCAGCCAAGGTGCAGCCCAAGAGACCCAGTACTTC.

This clonotype was recorded a few times. This chain links TRBV18 with TRBJ2-5, with a tentative D call TRBD1 (5 bases). Trimming stripped 3 bases from V and 10 bases from J, with 12 bases between. Germline loops: CDR1 KGHSH, CDR2 LQKENI. The CDR3 is 12 residues long. In DNA, the CDR3 is TGTGCCAGCTCACCTACTCAGGGTTACCAGTACTTC. Residues: CASSPTQGYQYF.

This clonotype was seen a few times. The rearrangement joins TRBV7-9 to TRBJ1-2; TRBD1 might be the D (6 bases). Germline V CDR1 and CDR2: SEHNR, FQNEAQ (reference sequence). The V gene lost 5 bases and the J gene lost 6 bases, with 22 bases spanning the gap. This CDR3 is 16 amino acids long. The CDR3 sequence: CASSSTGTTGRDGYTF. In DNA, the CDR3 is TGTGCCAGCAGCAGTACAGGGACCACAGGGCGTGATGGCTACACCTTC.

The V call is TRBV14, the J call TRBJ2-1; 10 bases line up with TRBD1. The CDR3 loop spans 16 amino acids. Germline trimming cut 3 bases from V and 8 bases from J; bases unmatched to any gene: 10. Germline lookup yields CDR1 SGHDN and CDR2 FVKESK. As DNA, the CDR3 is TGTGCCAGCAGCCACCTCCTAGGACAGGGGGGCGATGAGCAGTTCTTC. This gives the protein CASSHLLGQGGDEQFF.

A few counts support this clonotype. V usage is TRBV24-1 and J usage is TRBJ2-1; D remains unclear. The CDR3 consists of 17 residues. The germline V gene encodes CDR1 KGHDR and CDR2 SFDVKD. Trimming removed 1 base at V and 5 bases at J, with 17 bases between. CDR3 protein: CATSDFSAWVENNEQFF. The CDR3 nucleotides are TGTGCCACCAGTGATTTTTCAGCGTGGGTAGAGAACAATGAGCAGTTCTTC.

This clonotype was observed a few times. The J gene is TRBJ1-1, the V gene TRBV12-3 or TRBV12-4; 8 nucleotides match TRBD1. Trimming removed 5 bases from V and 1 base from J; junction bases left unmatched: 6. CDR3 length equals 15 residues. CDR3 residues: CASSTLGQANTEAFF. CDR3 in DNA: TGTGCCAGCAGTACCTTGGGACAGGCGAACACTGAAGCTTTCTTT.

A few counts support this clonotype. This chain uses TRBV4-3 with TRBJ2-5; 14 nucleotides match TRBD2. Germline V gene sequence: CDR1 LGHNA, CDR2 YSLEER. The CDR3 consists of 17 residues. The V and J ends lost 4 bases and 1 base, in that order; junction bases with no gene match: 5. CDR3: CASSLRLAGGTQETQYF. The DNA for the CDR3 is TGCGCCAGCAGCCTTCGACTAGCGGGGGGGACCCAAGAGACCCAGTACTTC.

In this sample, this clonotype turned up once. The V call is TRBV7-9, the J call TRBJ2-6; 7 bases align to TRBD2. Germline CDR1 SEHNR, CDR2 FQNEAQ (reference sequence). The CDR3 has 17 amino acids. J gave up 1 base and V 3 bases, and 6 bases lay outside the gene matches. As DNA, the CDR3 is TGTGCCAGCAGCTTCGGGGGAGGGTCTTCTGGGGCCAACGTCCTGACTTTC. Its protein is CASSFGGGSSGANVLTF.

J is TRBJ2-1 and V is TRBV7-8; D ambiguous. CDR1 SGHVS and CDR2 FQNEAQ come from the germline V gene. CDR3 length: 16 amino acids. V was shortened by 1 base and J by 0 bases, with 10 bases between the two germline ends. The CDR3 DNA reads as TGTGCCAGCAGCTTAGTCGCGTTCAGCTCCTACAATGAGCAGTTCTTC. Amino acid sequence: CASSLVAFSSYNEQFF.

The gene calls are TRBV20-1 and TRBJ2-7; D may be TRBD2 (5 bases). Germline V lookup: CDR1 DFQATT, CDR2 SNEGSKA (reference sequence). The V and J ends lost 3 bases and 2 bases respectively, with 14 bases between them. The length of the CDR3 is 14 residues. In DNA, the CDR3 is TGCAGTGCTAGGGACTTCTCTACTGCCTACGAGCAGTACTTC. Encoded protein: CSARDFSTAYEQYF.